This T cell receptor beta chain was captured by sequencing in a study of cytomegalovirus exposure and HLA in healthy donors. The donors, nominally healthy at sampling, likely had unrecorded immune exposures. This clone was recorded a few times. What it binds is unknown. The CDR3 runs 17 residues. In germline, CDR1 is SGHNT, CDR2 YYREEE (reference sequence). V was cut by 1 base and J by 1 base, with 17 bases left in between. The PCR employed 60 Vbeta primers together with 13 Jbeta primers. Some clones are missing from TCRdb's copy, which holds only in-frame ones; the method was immunoSEQ multiplex PCR. The table has around 140,000 clones, around 10% seen once. Regarding the study as a whole: Presence/absence analyses treated sequencing depth as roughly uniform across donors. Rare TCR sequences dominated, though some public TCRs recurred in many donors. Among the sequence variants, a highly shared cluster was likely an artifact of sequencing.

V usage is TRBV5-4 and J usage is TRBJ1-2; D is uncertain. The source is a woman aged 40 to 50 in good health and CMV-seropositive. Sequencing was done on a sample of PBMCs. The CDR3 is CASSLPNRGGINYGYTF. CDR3 nucleotide sequence: TGTGCCAGCAGCTTGCCCAACAGAGGAGGGATTAACTATGGCTACACCTTC.